The rows below give T cell receptor beta chains drawn from one sample of a study of OX40 agonist ivuxolimab in advanced cancers. The assay was immunoSEQ multiplex PCR, and TCRdb's table has in-frame clones only and misses some. The sample records 81,000 or so clones, about 89% being singletons. Sample: CD4+ or CD8+ T cells sorted from blood, taken in a trial of the OX40 agonist ivuxolimab. The origin of the receptors is an adult with an advanced solid tumor such as melanoma, head and neck, liver or kidney cancer. Each CDR3 is given with its conserved first and last residue. A D gene is named only where the DNA matches it firmly. Clone size, where shown, is once, few, many, or a class for clones that have expanded.

TRBD2	.	TRBV6-6	TRBJ2-1	TGTGCCAGCAGTTACTGGCTAGCGGGCTCCTACAATGAGCAGTTCTTC	CASSYWLAGSYNEQFF
TRBD1	.	TRBV4-2	TRBJ2-1	TGTGCCAGCAGCCAAGATAGAGGACAGGGGCTATATGAGCAGTTCTTC	CASSQDRGQGLYEQFF
TRBD1	.	TRBV6-6	TRBJ1-2	TGTGCCAGCAGAACCAGGGGGGACAGCCTATTCTATGGCTACACCTTC	CASRTRGDSLFYGYTF
TRBD2	.	TRBV4-2	TRBJ2-1	TGTGCCAGCAGCCGGGGACTAGCAGTGGACAATGAGCAGTTCTTC	CASSRGLAVDNEQFF
.	once	TRBV4-1	TRBJ1-4	TGCGCCAGCAGCCAAGCCCAGTTTAGTGGTGAAAAACTGTTTTTT	CASSQAQFSGEKLFF
.	.	TRBV28	TRBJ2-7	TGTGCCAGCAGTCTCTTCCCCTACGAGCAGTACTTC	CASSLFPYEQYF
.	.	TRBV4-3	TRBJ1-3	TGCGCCAGCAGCCAAGATTTTTCCCACAGTCTCTCTGGAAACACCATATATTTT	CASSQDFSHSLSGNTIYF
TRBD1	.	TRBV9	TRBJ2-6	TGTGCCAGCAGCGCTGGGACAGCTGGGGCCAACGTCCTGACTTTC	CASSAGTAGANVLTF
TRBD2	.	TRBV19	TRBJ2-1	TGTGCCAGTAGTATAGCGCCTAACGAGGGGACTAACAATGAGCAGTTCTTC	CASSIAPNEGTNNEQFF
.	.	TRBV7-3	TRBJ1-2	TGTGCCAGCAGCCCGCGGGGCAGAGACTATGGCTACACCTTC	CASSPRGRDYGYTF
.	.	TRBV5-6	TRBJ1-4	TGTGCCAGCACGGCAGTAGGAAACGAAAAACTGTTTTTT	CASTAVGNEKLFF
TRBD2	.	TRBV12-5	TRBJ2-1	TGTGCTAGTGGTTCTCCTCCTGCGGGGGTTTCCTACAATGAGCAGTTCTTC	CASGSPPAGVSYNEQFF
.	.	TRBV4-3	TRBJ2-1	TGCGCCAGCAGCGAAGGGGTAGGCTCCTACAATGAGCAGTTCTTC	CASSEGVGSYNEQFF
TRBD1	.	TRBV5-6	TRBJ1-5	TGTGCCAGCAGCCCAGGGGGCCAGCCCCAGCATTTT	CASSPGGQPQHF
.	.	TRBV30	TRBJ1-5	TGTGCCTGGAGTGTAGGGGTGAGCAATCAGCCCCAGCATTTT	CAWSVGVSNQPQHF
.	.	TRBV19	TRBJ1-1	TGTGCCAGTACCCGGAAGGGGCCTACTGAAGCTTTCTTT	CASTRKGPTEAFF
.	.	TRBV27	TRBJ2-3	TGTGCCAGCAGTTTGGCTAGCGGCACAGATACGCAGTATTTT	CASSLASGTDTQYF
TRBD1	.	TRBV27	TRBJ1-2	TGTGCCAGCAGTTTATCGAACGACAGGGGCCTTTGGGGCTACACCTTC	CASSLSNDRGLWGYTF
.	.	TRBV2	TRBJ2-7	TGTGCCAGCTTTGGAACCCCCGGGACGCCAGAGTACGAGCAGTACTTC	CASFGTPGTPEYEQYF
.	.	TRBV4-1	TRBJ1-5	TGCGCCAGCAGCCAAGTTTTTATTGCCCCTCCGGGCAATCAGCCCCAGCATTTT	CASSQVFIAPPGNQPQHF
.	once	TRBV4-1	TRBJ2-3	TGCGCCAGCAGCCAAGTCGGCTTTATCACAGATACGCAGTATTTT	CASSQVGFITDTQYF
.	.	TRBV10-3	TRBJ2-5	TGTGCCATCAGTGAGAGACAAGAGACCCAGTACTTC	CAISERQETQYF
.	.	TRBV28	TRBJ2-7	TGTGCCAGCAGTCCAGGGGTTTACGAGCAGTACTTC	CASSPGVYEQYF
.	.	TRBV18	TRBJ2-7	TGTGCCAGCTCACAAGTCCGGGGCGAGGAACTATACGAGCAGTACTTC	CASSQVRGEELYEQYF
.	.	TRBV30	TRBJ2-3	TGTGCCTGGAGTATCGAAAGCACAGATACGCAGTATTTT	CAWSIESTDTQYF
.	.	TRBV4-3	TRBJ2-2	TGCGCCAGCAGCCAAGGATGGGGGACGAACACCGGGGAGCTGTTTTTT	CASSQGWGTNTGELFF
.	.	TRBV27	TRBJ2-1	TGTGCCAGCAGTTTCGGCTACGGCAATGAGCAGTTCTTC	CASSFGYGNEQFF
.	.	TRBV7-8	TRBJ1-1	TGTGCCAGCAGCTTAGCGGTGGCAGGAATAGGGAACACTGAAGCTTTCTTT	CASSLAVAGIGNTEAFF
TRBD1	.	TRBV29-1	TRBJ2-5	TGCAGCGTTGAACAGGGGGCTTCAGAGACCCAGTACTTC	CSVEQGASETQYF
TRBD1	.	TRBV9	TRBJ1-1	TGTGCCAGCAGCGGACAGGGTTACACTGAAGCTTTCTTT	CASSGQGYTEAFF
.	.	TRBV11-2	TRBJ2-2	TGTGCCAGCAGCTCTACCGGGGAGCTGTTTTTT	CASSSTGELFF
.	.	TRBV6-5	TRBJ1-5	TGTGCCAGCAGTTACATCCATAGCAATCAGCCCCAGCATTTT	CASSYIHSNQPQHF
.	.	TRBV9	TRBJ2-2	TGTGCCAGCAGCGTAGACCATAGGACGGCCTTCACCGGGGAGCTGTTTTTT	CASSVDHRTAFTGELFF
.	.	TRBV28	TRBJ1-5	TGTGCCAGCAGTTTGTACGAGGGCAATCAGCCCCAGCATTTT	CASSLYEGNQPQHF
TRBD2	.	TRBV30	TRBJ2-1	TGTGCCTGGGAAGCGGGAGGCCCCTACAATGAGCAGTTCTTC	CAWEAGGPYNEQFF
.	.	TRBV5-5	TRBJ2-3	TGTGCCAGCAGCTTGGCGGGCACAGATACGCAGTATTTT	CASSLAGTDTQYF